This T cell receptor beta chain is from a study of vaccination and CD4 T cells after COVID-19. Note on this clonotype: As yet, its antigen is unknown.

The treatment: approximately 11-day PBMC culture with coronavirus spike peptide pools or control peptides (ViraFEST assay). Peptide-pool expansion of antigen-specific T cells preceded TCR sequencing in ViraFEST. Scientists ran DNA taken from cultured CD4+ T cells through the Oncomine TCR Beta short-read assay for sequencing. Scientists extracted genomic DNA from CD4+ T cells grown in culture. TCRdb used MiXCR to reprocess the PCR reads, holding one entry per CDR3 protein. This sample carries 7,000 to 9,000 distinct CDR3 sequences, around 60% of them seen once, and the ten largest clones take about a sixth. The TCR sequence derives from a human donor with COVID-19. Sequencing was performed on cultured CD4+ T cells from blood, taken after SARS-CoV-2 vaccination.

The CDR3 sequence: CASSYDGYTF. As DNA, the CDR3 is TGTGCCAGCAGTTATGATGGCTACACCTTC. This chain connects TRBV6-5 to TRBJ1-2; the D is unclear. CDR3 length: 10 amino acids. Trimming stripped 3 bases from V and 6 bases from J, with 2 bases between. Looked up from germline, CDR1 is MNHEY and CDR2 is SVGAGI.